This T cell receptor (beta chain) was sequenced in a study of OX40 agonist ivuxolimab in advanced cancers. Regarding the complete study: Ivuxolimab was a fully human IgG2 agonistic monoclonal antibody targeting the costimulatory receptor OX40 (CD134). In the dose-escalation cohort, 75% to 85% of patients were male, and the mean age was roughly 60 years with a range of about 20 to 90. The monotherapy dose-escalation portion (N of about 47 patients) of the phase I ivuxolimab trial is reported in the paper. Patients were allowed to have had prior anti-PD-1, anti-PD-L1 or anti-CTLA-4 therapy, and more than 35% of the dose-escalation patients had been treated with checkpoint inhibitors. Partial responses occurred in three dose-escalation patients, of whom one had hepatocellular carcinoma and two had cutaneous melanoma. Among the approximately 50 dose-escalation patients, roughly 20 had hepatocellular carcinoma, approximately 15 melanoma, 9 renal cell carcinoma and 9 head and neck cancer. Peripheral TCRbeta sequencing aimed to test whether ivuxolimab altered TCR sequence diversity and caused clonal T-cell expansion. Intravenous ivuxolimab was administered to patients every 2 weeks at six dose levels: 0.01, 0.1, 0.3, 1.5, 3 and 10 mg/kg.

CDR1 and CDR2 (SGDLS, YYNGEE) derive from the germline V gene. The CDR3 starts with the cysteine, ends with the phenylalanine, and has 13 residues. This entry keeps only the CDR3 DNA: 39 bases, framed from base 1. V is reduced by 3 bases and J by 2 bases, leaving a spacing of 7 bases between them. For sequencing of the TCRbeta CDR3 region, genomic DNA was extracted from the sorted cells. TCRbeta CDR3 regions were sequenced using the immunoSEQ Assay. TCRdb holds this immuneACCESS table with in-frame rearrangements only. Some clones are missing; in checked studies, unresolved V genes explain under half, and the rest has no known cause. For this sample there are 99,000 or so clones; more than 85% appear just once. The ten largest clones capture 0.25% to 0.35% of the sample. Concerning this clone itself: There is no known antigen for this receptor. Base qualities are not recorded, but no much larger clone differs from it by a single base.

What the work shows at the level of the full study, not this receptor alone: Low levels of normalized T-cell clonal expansion were also seen in some patients who did not respond. After ivuxolimab, more expanded clones were found on average in CD8+ T cells than in CD4+ T cells. Which antigens the clonally expanded peripheral T cells were specific for was not determined. In partial responders in the 0.1-3.0 mg/kg groups, normalized peripheral clonal expansion was found to be among the lowest, especially among CD8+ T cells. At doses of 0.1 to 3.0 mg/kg, clonal expansion of both CD4+ and CD8+ T cells in blood was seen between baseline and week 6.

The trial excluded patients who had a history of autoimmune disease or who were on systemic immunosuppression. Peripheral blood for TCR sequencing was drawn from every dose cohort at baseline, at cycle 4 day 1 and at cycle 7 day 1. Samples came from an open-label, multicenter, first-in-human phase I dose-escalation trial of ivuxolimab. Adults with locally advanced or metastatic melanoma, renal cell carcinoma, hepatocellular carcinoma or head and neck squamous cell carcinoma were enrolled in the trial. CD4+ and CD8+ T cells were sorted separately from peripheral blood before TCR sequencing. Here the sequenced sample was CD4+ or CD8+ T cells sorted from blood, taken in a trial of the OX40 agonist ivuxolimab. In this chain, TRBV9 is recombined with TRBJ2-3, with the D gene uncertain. This clonotype was obtained from an adult with an advanced solid tumor such as melanoma, head and neck, liver or kidney cancer. CDR3 loop: CASSGSPTDTQYF. The DNA is TGTGCCAGCAGCGGGAGCCCCACAGATACGCAGTATTTT.